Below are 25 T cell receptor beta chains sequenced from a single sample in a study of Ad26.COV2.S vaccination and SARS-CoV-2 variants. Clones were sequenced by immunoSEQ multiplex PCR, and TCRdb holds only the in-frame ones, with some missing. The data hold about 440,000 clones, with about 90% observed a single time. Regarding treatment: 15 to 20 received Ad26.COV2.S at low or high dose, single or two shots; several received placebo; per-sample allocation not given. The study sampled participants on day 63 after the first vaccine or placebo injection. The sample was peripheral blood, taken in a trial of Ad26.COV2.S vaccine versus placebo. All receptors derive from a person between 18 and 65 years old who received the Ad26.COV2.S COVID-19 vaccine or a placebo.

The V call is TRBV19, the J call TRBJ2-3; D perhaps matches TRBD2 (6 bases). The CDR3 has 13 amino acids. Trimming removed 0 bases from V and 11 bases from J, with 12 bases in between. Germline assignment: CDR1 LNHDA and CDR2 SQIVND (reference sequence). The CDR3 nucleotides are TGTGCCAGTAGTATAGATCGGGAGACACAGCAGTATTTT. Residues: CASSIDRETQQYF.

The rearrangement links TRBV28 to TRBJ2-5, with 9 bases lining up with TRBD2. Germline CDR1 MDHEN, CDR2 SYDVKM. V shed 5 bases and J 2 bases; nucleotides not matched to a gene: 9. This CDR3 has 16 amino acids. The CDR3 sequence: CASSPPLAGAQETQYF. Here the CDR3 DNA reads TGTGCCAGCAGTCCGCCACTAGCGGGCGCACAAGAGACCCAGTACTTC.

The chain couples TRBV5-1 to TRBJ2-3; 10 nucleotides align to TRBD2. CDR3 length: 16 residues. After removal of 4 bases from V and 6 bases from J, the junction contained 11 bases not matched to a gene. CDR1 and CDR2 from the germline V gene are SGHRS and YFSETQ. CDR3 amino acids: CASSEILAGASDTQYF. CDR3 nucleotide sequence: TGCGCCAGCAGCGAAATTCTAGCGGGAGCATCCGATACGCAGTATTTT.

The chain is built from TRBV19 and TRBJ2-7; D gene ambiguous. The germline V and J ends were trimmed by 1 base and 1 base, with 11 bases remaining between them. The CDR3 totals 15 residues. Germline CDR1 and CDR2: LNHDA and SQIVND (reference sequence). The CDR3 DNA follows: TGTGCCAGTAGTATAGGGGCAGGATTTTCCTACGAGCAGTACTTC. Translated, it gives CASSIGAGFSYEQYF.

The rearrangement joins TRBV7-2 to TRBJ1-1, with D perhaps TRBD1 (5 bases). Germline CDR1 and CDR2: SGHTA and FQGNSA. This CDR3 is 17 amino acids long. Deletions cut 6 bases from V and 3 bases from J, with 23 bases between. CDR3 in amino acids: CASSHPGGILGDTEAFF. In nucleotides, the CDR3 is TGTGCCAGCAGTCACCCGGGTGGGATACTGGGGGACACTGAAGCTTTCTTT.

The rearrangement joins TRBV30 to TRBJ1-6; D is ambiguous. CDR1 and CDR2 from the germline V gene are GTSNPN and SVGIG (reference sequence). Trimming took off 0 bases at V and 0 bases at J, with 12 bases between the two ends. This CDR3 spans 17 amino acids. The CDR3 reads CAWSVQRISSYNSPLHF. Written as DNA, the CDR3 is TGTGCCTGGAGTGTACAACGGATCAGCTCCTATAATTCACCCCTCCACTTT.

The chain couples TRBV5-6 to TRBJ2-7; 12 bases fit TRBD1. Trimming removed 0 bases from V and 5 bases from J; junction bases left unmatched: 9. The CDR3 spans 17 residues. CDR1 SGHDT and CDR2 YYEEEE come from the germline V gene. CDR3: CASSLGWGGTGGNEQYF. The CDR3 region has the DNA TGTGCCAGCAGCTTGGGTTGGGGAGGGACAGGGGGCAACGAGCAGTACTTC. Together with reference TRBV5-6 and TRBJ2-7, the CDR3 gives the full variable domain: DAGVTQSPTHLIKTRGQQVTLRCSPKSGHDTVSWYQQALGQGPQFIFQYYEEEERQRGNFPDRFSGHQFPNYSSELNVNALLLGDSALYLCASSLGWGGTGGNEQYFGPGTRLTVT.

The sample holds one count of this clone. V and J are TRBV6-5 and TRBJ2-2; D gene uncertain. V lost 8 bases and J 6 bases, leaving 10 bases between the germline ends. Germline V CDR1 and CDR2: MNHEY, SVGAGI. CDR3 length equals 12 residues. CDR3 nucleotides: TGTGCCAGCCGAAACCCCCCCGGGGAGCTGTTTTTT. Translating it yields CASRNPPGELFF.

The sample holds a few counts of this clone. In DNA, the CDR3 is TGTGCCAGCAGTCCCGGCAACTCCTACGAGCAGTACTTC. It is translated as CASSPGNSYEQYF. The genes are TRBV28 and TRBJ2-7, with no clear D. Germline lookup yields CDR1 MDHEN and CDR2 SYDVKM. The CDR3 is 13 residues long. V was shortened by 5 bases and J by 0 bases, with 8 bases between the two germline ends.

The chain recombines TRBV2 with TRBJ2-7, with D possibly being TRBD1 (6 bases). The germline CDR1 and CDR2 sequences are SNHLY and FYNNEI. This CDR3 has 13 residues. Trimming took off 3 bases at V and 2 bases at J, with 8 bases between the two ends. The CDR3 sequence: CASSEGATYEQYF. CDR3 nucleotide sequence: TGTGCCAGCAGTGAGGGGGCCACCTACGAGCAGTACTTC.

This CDR3 is CASSQGDRGGETQYF. Here the CDR3 DNA reads TGTGCCAGCAGCCAGGGAGACAGGGGGGGGGAGACCCAGTACTTC. V and J are TRBV11-2 and TRBJ2-5; 9 nucleotides match TRBD1. The CDR3 spans 15 residues. V was clipped by 5 bases and J by 5 bases; unmatched bases: 9. Germline V gene sequence: CDR1 SGHAT, CDR2 FQNNGV. The whole variable domain, remainder taken from reference TRBV11-2 and TRBJ2-5, is EAGVAQSPRYKIIEKRQSVAFWCNPISGHATLYWYQQILGQGPKLLIQFQNNGVVDDSQLPKDRFSAERLKGVDSTLKIQPAKLEDSAVYLCASSQGDRGGETQYFGPGTRLLVL.

The chain's CDR3 is CASSVTGGSSGNTIYF. Here the CDR3 DNA reads TGTGCCAGCAGCGTAACCGGCGGGTCTTCCGGAAACACCATATATTTT. The V and J genes are TRBV9 and TRBJ1-3; D is unresolved. The CDR3 is 16 residues long. Germline V lookup: CDR1 SGDLS, CDR2 YYNGEE. V dropped 1 base and J dropped 4 bases, with 15 bases sitting between them.

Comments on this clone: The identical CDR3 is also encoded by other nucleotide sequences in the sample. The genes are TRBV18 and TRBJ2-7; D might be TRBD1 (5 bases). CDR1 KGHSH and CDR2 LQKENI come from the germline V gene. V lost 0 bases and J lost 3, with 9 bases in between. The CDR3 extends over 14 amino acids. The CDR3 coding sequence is TGTGCCAGCTCACCACCTACAGGAAACTACGAGCAGTACTTC. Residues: CASSPPTGNYEQYF.

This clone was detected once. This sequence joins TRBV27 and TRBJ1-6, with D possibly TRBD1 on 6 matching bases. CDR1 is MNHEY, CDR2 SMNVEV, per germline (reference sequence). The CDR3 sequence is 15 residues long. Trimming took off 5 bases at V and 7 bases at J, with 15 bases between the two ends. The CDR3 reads CASSPRGGRNSPLHF. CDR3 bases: TGTGCCAGCAGTCCCCGAGGGGGGCGAAATTCACCCCTCCACTTT.

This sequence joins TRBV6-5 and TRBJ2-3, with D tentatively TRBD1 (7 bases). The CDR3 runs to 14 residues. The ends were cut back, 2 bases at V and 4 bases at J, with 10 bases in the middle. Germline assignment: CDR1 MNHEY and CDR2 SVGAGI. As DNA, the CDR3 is TGTGCCAGCAGTTACACAGGGGAGGCAGATACGCAGTATTTT. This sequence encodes CASSYTGEADTQYF.

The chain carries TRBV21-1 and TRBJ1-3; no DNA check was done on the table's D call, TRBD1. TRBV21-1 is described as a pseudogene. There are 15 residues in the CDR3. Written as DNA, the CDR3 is TGTGCCAGCAGCAAAGATCAAGGGGCTGGAAACACCATATATTTT. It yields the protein CASSKDQGAGNTIYF.

CDR3 DNA sequence: TGTGCCAGCAGCAAAGCCTGCGGGGGCCAGCAGTACTTC. The encoded protein is CASSKACGGQQYF. The chain carries TRBV21-1 and TRBJ2-7; the D call of TRBD2 is as the table states it, not checked on the DNA. TRBV21-1 represents a pseudogene. CDR3 length: 13 amino acids.

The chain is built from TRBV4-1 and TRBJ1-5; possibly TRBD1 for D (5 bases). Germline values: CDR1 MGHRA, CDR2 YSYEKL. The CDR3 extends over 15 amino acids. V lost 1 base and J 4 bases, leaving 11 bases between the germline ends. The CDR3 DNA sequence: TGCGCCAGCAGCCAAGGGGGGGAGAATAATCAGCCCCAGCATTTT. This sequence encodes CASSQGGENNQPQHF.

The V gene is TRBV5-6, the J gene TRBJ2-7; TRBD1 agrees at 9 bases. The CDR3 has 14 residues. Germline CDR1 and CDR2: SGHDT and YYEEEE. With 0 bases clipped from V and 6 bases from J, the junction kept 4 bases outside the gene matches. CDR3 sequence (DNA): TGTGCCAGCAGCTTGGGGACAGGGGAGGGCGAGCAGTACTTC. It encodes CASSLGTGEGEQYF.

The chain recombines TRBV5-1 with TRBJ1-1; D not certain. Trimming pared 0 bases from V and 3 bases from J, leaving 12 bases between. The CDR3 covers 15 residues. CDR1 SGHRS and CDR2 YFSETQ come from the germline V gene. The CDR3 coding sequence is TGCGCCAGCAGCTTGGCCATGGAGGGATACACTGAAGCTTTCTTT. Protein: CASSLAMEGYTEAFF. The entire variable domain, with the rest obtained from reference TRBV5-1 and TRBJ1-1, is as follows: KAGVTQTPRYLIKTRGQQVTLSCSPISGHRSVSWYQQTPGQGLQFLFEYFSETQRNKGNFPGRFSGRQFSNSRSEMNVSTLELGDSALYLCASSLAMEGYTEAFFGQGTRLTVV.

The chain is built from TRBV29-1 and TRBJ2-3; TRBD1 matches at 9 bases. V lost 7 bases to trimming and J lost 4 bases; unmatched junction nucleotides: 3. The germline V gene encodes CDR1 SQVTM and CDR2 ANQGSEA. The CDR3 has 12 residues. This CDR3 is CSGGQGPDTQYF. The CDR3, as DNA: TGCAGCGGGGGACAGGGTCCAGATACGCAGTATTTT.

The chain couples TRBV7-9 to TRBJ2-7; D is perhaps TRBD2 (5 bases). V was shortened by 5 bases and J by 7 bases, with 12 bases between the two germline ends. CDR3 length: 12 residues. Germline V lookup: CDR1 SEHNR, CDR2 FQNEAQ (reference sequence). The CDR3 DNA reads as TGTGCCAGCAGCATGCGGACGGGGGAGCAGTACTTC. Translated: CASSMRTGEQYF. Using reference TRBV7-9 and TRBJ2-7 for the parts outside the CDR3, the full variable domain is DTGVSQNPRHKITKRGQNVTFRCDPISEHNRLYWYRQTLGQGPEFLTYFQNEAQLEKSRLLSDRFSAERPKGSFSTLEIQRTEQGDSAMYLCASSMRTGEQYFGPGTRLTVT.

CDR3 protein: CASRPLGSNTGELFF. DNA of the CDR3: TGTGCCAGTAGGCCCTTAGGCAGCAACACCGGGGAGCTGTTTTTT. The chain combines TRBV19 with TRBJ2-2; D is undetermined. The CDR3 spans 15 residues. The V end was cut by 6 bases, the J end by 2 bases, with 13 bases between. CDR1 and CDR2 from the germline V gene are LNHDA and SQIVND (reference sequence).

The CDR3 is CASSGYFTQNTGELFF. The DNA for the CDR3 is TGTGCCAGCAGCGGGTACTTTACGCAGAACACCGGGGAGCTGTTTTTT. This chain links TRBV9 with TRBJ2-2; D gene uncertain. Trimming took 3 bases from V and 1 from J, leaving 13 bases between them. The CDR3 is 16 amino acids. CDR1 is SGDLS, CDR2 YYNGEE, per germline.

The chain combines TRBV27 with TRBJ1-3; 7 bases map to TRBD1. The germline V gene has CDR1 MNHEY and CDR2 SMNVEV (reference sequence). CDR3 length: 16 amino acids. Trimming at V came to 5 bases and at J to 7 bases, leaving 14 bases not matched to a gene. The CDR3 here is CASSLNGQVRGNTIYF. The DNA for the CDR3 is TGTGCCAGCAGTCTCAACGGACAGGTCAGGGGGAACACCATATATTTT.